These T cell receptor beta chains were read from a single sample in a study of somatic mutations in cytotoxic T cells in rheumatoid arthritis. Sequencing was performed with immunoSEQ multiplex PCR; in TCRdb, only in-frame clones are kept and a portion is missing. Among 15,000 to 20,000 clones listed, over 75% were seen once. Sample: CD8+ T cells sorted from blood. The receptors here all came from a woman aged 50 to 65 in good health. Both conserved end residues are part of each CDR3. The D gene is left open where the match is weak. Clone size is given for some rows only: seen once, a few or many times, or a class if the clone is expanded.

abundance: NA; len: 13; j_gene: TRBJ1-1; v_gene: TRBV15; d_gene: NA; CDR3nt: TGTGCCACCAGCAGTGCACCGAGGCAGAAAGCTTTCTTT; CDR3aa: CATSSAPRQKAFF
abundance: NA; len: 16; j_gene: TRBJ2-1; v_gene: TRBV29-1; d_gene: TRBD2; CDR3nt: TGCAGCGTGCCTCGACTAGCGGGGAGCTCCTACAATGAGCAGTTCTTC; CDR3aa: CSVPRLAGSSYNEQFF
abundance: NA; len: 14; j_gene: TRBJ1-5; v_gene: TRBV27; d_gene: NA; CDR3nt: TGTGCCAGCAGTTCCCTGGGCCCTAATCAGCCCCAGCATTTT; CDR3aa: CASSSLGPNQPQHF
abundance: once; len: 17; j_gene: TRBJ2-1; v_gene: TRBV7-9; d_gene: NA; CDR3nt: TGTGCCAGCAGCTTAGATTGGGGCGGAGGCGTCCCCAATGAGCAGTTCTTC; CDR3aa: CASSLDWGGGVPNEQFF
abundance: NA; len: 12; j_gene: TRBJ2-1; v_gene: TRBV27; d_gene: NA; CDR3nt: TGTGCCTCTACGGACCACTACAATGAGCAGTTCTTC; CDR3aa: CASTDHYNEQFF
abundance: NA; len: 13; j_gene: TRBJ1-1; v_gene: TRBV5-1; d_gene: TRBD1; CDR3nt: TGCGCCAGCAGCTTGACCGGGACAGGTGAAGCTTTCTTT; CDR3aa: CASSLTGTGEAFF
abundance: NA; len: 17; j_gene: TRBJ2-7; v_gene: TRBV7-8; d_gene: TRBD1; CDR3nt: TGTGCCAGCAGCCATAGTATCCGACAGGGGGGGGAGTACGAGCAGTACTTC; CDR3aa: CASSHSIRQGGEYEQYF
abundance: once; len: 14; j_gene: TRBJ2-7; v_gene: TRBV5-4; d_gene: TRBD2; CDR3nt: TGTGCCAGCAGCTTGACTAGCGGAGGCTACGAGCAGTACTTC; CDR3aa: CASSLTSGGYEQYF
abundance: few; len: 14; j_gene: TRBJ1-6; v_gene: TRBV7-6; d_gene: NA; CDR3nt: TGTGCCAGCAGCTTAGCGGGGGGTCGGTCACCCCTCCACTTT; CDR3aa: CASSLAGGRSPLHF
abundance: NA; len: 14; j_gene: TRBJ1-1; v_gene: TRBV4-3; d_gene: NA; CDR3nt: TGCGCCAGCAGCCAACTTGTTGAGCACTACGAAGCTTTCTTT; CDR3aa: CASSQLVEHYEAFF
abundance: NA; len: 19; j_gene: TRBJ1-5; v_gene: TRBV4-1; d_gene: NA; CDR3nt: TGCGCCAGCAGCCAACATAGTATAACGGACGACTATAGCAATCAGCCCCAGCATTTT; CDR3aa: CASSQHSITDDYSNQPQHF
abundance: NA; len: 16; j_gene: TRBJ1-6; v_gene: TRBV4-2; d_gene: NA; CDR3nt: TGTGCCAGCAGCCAAGAAATGGGCTCCTATAATTCACCCCTCCACTTT; CDR3aa: CASSQEMGSYNSPLHF
abundance: once; len: 12; j_gene: TRBJ1-3; v_gene: TRBV30; d_gene: TRBD1; CDR3nt: TGTGCCTGCCCCGGACAGGCAAACACCATATATTTT; CDR3aa: CACPGQANTIYF
abundance: once; len: 15; j_gene: TRBJ2-1; v_gene: TRBV7-6; d_gene: NA; CDR3nt: TGTGCCAGCAGCCCCGTAATCAGTGTAAACAATGAGCAGTTCTTC; CDR3aa: CASSPVISVNNEQFF
abundance: NA; len: 19; j_gene: TRBJ2-7; v_gene: TRBV15; d_gene: TRBD2; CDR3nt: TGTGCCACCAGCAGAGATGACCCCGGGGGTGGCGGGAGGACCGGGGAGCAGTACTTC; CDR3aa: CATSRDDPGGGGRTGEQYF
abundance: NA; len: 20; j_gene: TRBJ1-6; v_gene: TRBV27; d_gene: TRBD1; CDR3nt: TGTGCCAGCAGCCAATACTTCCGGGACAGGGGGCAGACGTCGAGGTCACCCCTCCACTTT; CDR3aa: CASSQYFRDRGQTSRSPLHF
abundance: NA; len: 16; j_gene: TRBJ2-1; v_gene: TRBV28; d_gene: TRBD2; CDR3nt: TGTGCCAGCAGTTTGTTAGCGGGCCCCTCCTACAATGAGCAGTTCTTC; CDR3aa: CASSLLAGPSYNEQFF